This section outlines one TCR beta chain sequence together with its context. Its antigen is as yet unknown. This specimen belongs to a study of cytomegalovirus exposure and HLA in healthy donors. Study findings and constraints: For TCR beta chains, V- and J-gene trimming was later linked to a missense DCLRE1C variant. It was reported in a later analysis that an Asian-associated ancestry cluster showed fewer N-insertions than the 666-donor mean. The CMV antigen specificity of a few CMV-associated chains was confirmed through in vitro analysis.

The primer mix had 60 Vbeta and 13 Jbeta primers. Some clones are missing from TCRdb's copy, which holds only in-frame ones; the method was immunoSEQ multiplex PCR. The table has more than 110,000 clones, around three quarters seen once. Per germline, CDR1 LNHDA and CDR2 SQIVND (reference sequence). Trimming at V came to 2 bases and at J to 3 bases, leaving 7 bases not matched to a gene. The CDR3 extends over 16 amino acids. The sequence derives from a man between 18 and 35 years old in good health and CMV-seronegative. V is TRBV19 and J is TRBJ1-2, with TRBD1 matching over 9 bases. Sequenced material: PBMCs. CDR3 in amino acids: CASSILIRTGDYGYTF. The DNA of the CDR3 is TGTGCCAGTAGTATACTAATCAGGACAGGGGACTATGGCTACACCTTC.